These 7 T cell receptor beta chains were all obtained from the same sample, sequenced in a study of T cells in Graves' hyperthyroidism and ophthalmopathy. Using RNA transcripts as the source, TCR beta CDR3 regions were amplified. Carried out on the TCR CDR3, a first-round RT-PCR used the HTBI primer set. TCRdb passed the multiplex PCR reads through MiXCR, listing each CDR3 protein once. The sample lists around 690,000 distinct CDR3 sequences; roughly 17% were seen once. Sequenced input: blood. The source of these receptors is a man aged 50 to 59 with Graves' hyperthyroidism.

As regards this clonotype: A clone one base away is much larger, so this may be a read error. The rearrangement joins TRBV28 to TRBJ2-7; maybe TRBD2 (6 bases). The V end was cut by 3 bases, the J end by 7 bases, with 19 bases between. CDR3 length: 15 residues. Germline V CDR1 and CDR2: MDHEN, SYDVKM. Written as DNA, the CDR3 is TGTGCCAGCAGTTTTGGCGGGACTCGTTTTCGAGAGCAGTACTTC. This translates into CASSFGGTRFREQYF. Full variable domain (missing parts from reference TRBV28 and TRBJ2-7): DVKVTQSSRYLVKRTGEKVFLECVQDMDHENMFWYRQDPGLGLRLIYFSYDVKMKEKGDIPEGYSVSREKKERFSLILESASTNQTSMYLCASSFGGTRFREQYFGPGTRLTVT.

As regards this clonotype: A much larger clone differs by one base, so this may be a read error. Written as DNA, the CDR3 is TGTTCAACGGGGCGGCAGGTGAACACTGAAGCTTCCTTT. Its translation: CSTGRQVNTEASF. The V call is TRBV12-3 or TRBV12-4, the J call TRBJ1-1, with a possible D match to TRBD1 (5 bases). CDR3 length: 13 residues.

The CDR3 nucleotides read TGCAGCGTTAGTCAGGGCTACGAGCAGTACTTC. Its protein is CSVSQGYEQYF. The chain combines TRBV29-1 with TRBJ2-7, with D possibly matching TRBD1 (5 bases). Trimming stripped 5 bases from V and 3 bases from J, with 8 bases between. This CDR3 has 11 residues. Germline V gene sequence: CDR1 SQVTM, CDR2 ANQGSEA.

This clonotype was detected ten times or more. The rearrangement links TRBV6-1 to TRBJ2-5; a possible D gene is TRBD1 (5 bases). The germline V and J ends were trimmed by 4 bases and 8 bases, with 14 bases remaining between them. The CDR3 consists of 13 residues. The germline V gene has CDR1 MNHNS and CDR2 SASEGT. This CDR3 reads CASSVPPGLTQYF. The CDR3 DNA follows: TGTGCCAGCAGTGTGCCCCCAGGGTTAACCCAGTACTTC.

This clonotype was counted between two and nine times. The chain is built from TRBV29-1 and TRBJ2-3; perhaps TRBD2 as D (6 bases). Germline loops: CDR1 SQVTM, CDR2 ANQGSEA. The CDR3 has 13 amino acids. The V end lost 3 bases, the J end lost 4 bases, and 11 bases lay between the germline ends. CDR3: CSVDGSLADTQYF. CDR3 coding DNA: TGCAGCGTTGACGGGAGCCTCGCAGATACGCAGTATTTT.

The genes are TRBV4-1 and TRBJ1-5; D ambiguous. V shed 1 base and J shed 4 bases, with 8 bases lying between them. Germline values: CDR1 MGHRA, CDR2 YSYEKL. The CDR3 has 14 amino acids. DNA for the CDR3: TGCGCCAGCAGCCAAGTGGGAGGGAATCAGCCCCAGCATTTT. Translated: CASSQVGGNQPQHF.

This clonotype occurred a few times. The genes are TRBV28 and TRBJ2-1, with 9 positions matching TRBD1. V was pared by 1 base and J by 4 bases, with 5 bases of the junction left unmatched. Germline values: CDR1 MDHEN, CDR2 SYDVKM. The CDR3 has 16 amino acids. CDR3 sequence reads: CASSLFTGGNYNEQFF. DNA for the CDR3: TGTGCCAGCAGTTTATTCACAGGGGGCAATTACAATGAGCAGTTCTTC.